Following are 27 T cell receptor beta chains from one sample sequenced in a study of blood T cell repertoires in COVID-19. The repertoire was sequenced with immunoSEQ multiplex PCR; TCRdb's copy has only in-frame clones and lacks some. The repertoire holds about 120,000 clones, with 87% as singletons. Sequenced input: peripheral blood. These receptors originate from a woman aged 70 to 79 with acute or convalescent COVID-19.

The chain recombines TRBV20-1 with TRBJ2-1; unclear D gene. The CDR3 loop spans 10 amino acids. The germline CDR1 and CDR2 sequences are DFQATT and SNEGSKA (reference sequence). V dropped 2 bases and J dropped 8 bases, with 4 bases sitting between them. The CDR3, as DNA: TGCAGTGCTAGATATTATGAGCAGTTCTTC. It yields the protein CSARYYEQFF.

CDR3 amino acids: CASSWGQGWGETQYF. The CDR3 bases are TGTGCCAGCTCTTGGGGACAGGGCTGGGGAGAGACCCAGTACTTC. V is TRBV6-5 and J is TRBJ2-5; TRBD1 matches at 9 bases. The germline V gene encodes CDR1 MNHEY and CDR2 SVGAGI. The ends lost 8 bases at V and 4 bases at J; junction bases unmatched: 11. The CDR3 length is 15 residues.

This chain links TRBV30 with TRBJ1-2; maybe TRBD1 (6 bases). Trimming pared 1 base from V and 7 bases from J, leaving 7 bases between. CDR1 and CDR2 from the germline V gene are GTSNPN and SVGIG (reference sequence). The CDR3 extends over 11 amino acids. This CDR3 reads CAWSDRAGYTF. The CDR3 region has the DNA TGTGCCTGGAGTGACAGGGCTGGCTACACCTTC.

The rearrangement uses TRBV7-6 and TRBJ2-2; 8 nucleotides align to TRBD2. The V gene end was trimmed by 5 bases and the J gene end by 7 bases; junction bases not matched to a gene: 12. The CDR3 runs to 16 residues. Germline V gene lookup returns CDR1 SGHVS and CDR2 FNYEAQ. The CDR3 reads CASSHSESGGGGELFF. For the CDR3, the DNA is TGTGCCAGCAGCCACTCGGAGAGCGGGGGTGGCGGGGAGCTGTTTTTT.

The chain has TRBV10-2 and TRBJ2-3; D perhaps matches TRBD1 (6 bases). This CDR3 is built from 16 residues. V dropped 6 bases and J dropped 2 bases, with 18 bases sitting between them. Looked up from germline, CDR1 is WSHSY and CDR2 is SAAADI. The CDR3 nucleotides are TGCGCCAGCAGCCCCAAGGACAGCCACGCCACAGATACGCAGTATTTT. It encodes CASSPKDSHATDTQYF.

The chain is built from TRBV18 and TRBJ1-3; 8 bases match TRBD1. V shed 6 bases, J shed 4 bases, and the junction held 11 bases outside the gene matches. Germline lookup yields CDR1 KGHSH and CDR2 LQKENI. The CDR3 runs to 16 residues. The CDR3 protein is CASSTKQGVSGNTIYF. The CDR3 DNA is TGTGCCAGCTCGACAAAACAGGGGGTCAGCGGAAACACCATATATTTT.

This chain connects TRBV3-1 (or the pseudogene TRBV3-2) to TRBJ1-2; 8 bases agree with TRBD1. The germline V gene encodes CDR1 LGHDT and CDR2 YNNKEL (reference sequence). The CDR3 is made up of 15 amino acids. The V gene end was trimmed by 0 bases and the J gene end by 5 bases; junction bases not matched to a gene: 5. The CDR3 nucleotides are TGTGCCAGCAGCCAAGAGGACAGGGTGGGATATGGCTACACCTTC. Protein sequence: CASSQEDRVGYGYTF.

V gene TRBV7-2 combines with J gene TRBJ1-5; 7 nucleotides match TRBD1. CDR1 is SGHTA and CDR2 is FQGNSA in the germline V gene. The CDR3 sequence is 15 residues long. With 5 bases clipped from V and 5 bases from J, the junction kept 9 bases outside the gene matches. The CDR3 loop reads CASSQTVGQYQPQHF. CDR3 DNA: TGTGCCAGCAGCCAAACCGTGGGACAGTATCAGCCCCAGCATTTT.

The chain joins TRBV9 to TRBJ1-4; D is unclear. The CDR3 runs to 14 residues. V was cut by 0 bases and J by 1 base, with 4 bases left in between. Germline V CDR1 and CDR2: SGDLS, YYNGEE. The DNA of the CDR3 is TGTGCCAGCAGCGTAGCCGGAACTAATGAAAAACTGTTTTTT. Its protein product is CASSVAGTNEKLFF.

This clone was seen once. The chain is built from TRBV9 and TRBJ2-1, with 14 bases lining up with TRBD2. V lost 4 bases and J lost 7; bases outside the gene matches: 7. This CDR3 spans 16 amino acids. CDR1 SGDLS and CDR2 YYNGEE come from the germline V gene. The DNA for the CDR3 is TGTGCCAGCAGCCCCCGGGGGACTAGCGGGGGTAATGAGCAGTTCTTC. Amino acid sequence: CASSPRGTSGGNEQFF.

This clone was seen a single time. The genes are TRBV5-1 and TRBJ2-1; D gene unclear. V shed 1 base and J shed 4 bases, with 6 bases lying between them. Germline lookup yields CDR1 SGHRS and CDR2 YFSETQ. The CDR3 totals 13 residues. The CDR3 sequence: CASSLYGYNEQFF. In DNA, the CDR3 is TGCGCCAGCAGCTTGTACGGTTACAATGAGCAGTTCTTC.

This sequence joins TRBV29-1 and TRBJ2-7; D is ambiguous. The germline V gene has CDR1 SQVTM and CDR2 ANQGSEA. This CDR3 comprises 10 residues. Trimming removed 5 bases from V and 6 bases from J, with 8 bases in between. DNA of the CDR3: TGCAGCGTTTCTGACTTCGAGCAGTACTTC. Amino acid sequence: CSVSDFEQYF.

In nucleotides, the CDR3 is TGTGCCTGGAAAAACACAGGGTCTGGCCAGCCCCAGCATTTT. As protein: CAWKNTGSGQPQHF. V is TRBV30 and J is TRBJ1-5; D is perhaps TRBD1 (6 bases). CDR3 length equals 14 residues. CDR1 GTSNPN and CDR2 SVGIG come from the germline V gene (reference sequence). Trimming removed 4 bases from V and 7 bases from J, with 17 bases in between.

The gene calls are TRBV5-1 and TRBJ2-1; 7 bases fit TRBD2. J lost 4 bases, V lost 0 bases, and 4 bases had no gene match. Germline V gene lookup returns CDR1 SGHRS and CDR2 YFSETQ. The CDR3 runs 15 residues. The CDR3 nucleotides read TGCGCCAGCAGCTTGGCTCTAGCGGCTTACAATGAGCAGTTCTTC. Protein product: CASSLALAAYNEQFF.

V is TRBV3-1 (or the pseudogene TRBV3-2) and J is TRBJ2-7; tentatively, D is TRBD2 (6 bases). Germline V gene lookup returns CDR1 LGHDT and CDR2 YNNKEL (reference sequence). Trimming stripped 3 bases from V and 6 bases from J, with 18 bases between. This CDR3 region has 15 residues. The CDR3 bases are TGTGCCAGCAGCCAGGGGGGAAACAGACCGGGCGAGCAGTACTTC. Translating gives CASSQGGNRPGEQYF.

The chain combines TRBV2 with TRBJ2-5; TRBD2 agrees at 7 bases. Germline V gene lookup returns CDR1 SNHLY and CDR2 FYNNEI. The CDR3 is 15 amino acids. Germline trimming cut 1 base from V and 2 bases from J; bases unmatched to any gene: 4. CDR3 in DNA: TGTGCCAGCAGTGAAGGAGCGGGATCGCAAGAGACCCAGTACTTC. Translated: CASSEGAGSQETQYF. Together with reference TRBV2 and TRBJ2-5, the CDR3 gives the full variable domain: EPEVTQTPSHQVTQMGQEVILRCVPISNHLYFYWYRQILGQKVEFLVSFYNNEISEKSEIFDDQFSVERPDGSNFTLKIRSTKLEDSAMYFCASSEGAGSQETQYFGPGTRLLVL.

In its sample, this clone was seen a few times. CDR3 residues: CASSLQGAAEAFF. The CDR3 DNA sequence: TGTGCCAGCAGCTTACAGGGGGCGGCGGAAGCTTTCTTT. V and J are TRBV7-2 and TRBJ1-1; 8 bases line up with TRBD1. The V and J ends lost 2 bases and 8 bases, in that order; junction bases with no gene match: 4. This CDR3 contains 13 residues. Germline V gene lookup returns CDR1 SGHTA and CDR2 FQGNSA.

The chain uses TRBV6-5 and TRBJ1-1; perhaps TRBD1 as D (6 bases). V dropped 2 bases and J dropped 5 bases, with 15 bases sitting between them. This CDR3 spans 15 amino acids. Per the germline V gene, CDR1 is MNHEY and CDR2 is SVGAGI. The CDR3 here is CASSYRLQGWTEAFF. Written as DNA, the CDR3 is TGTGCCAGCAGTTACCGGTTACAGGGTTGGACTGAAGCTTTCTTT.

The J gene is TRBJ1-1, the V gene TRBV18, with D possibly matching TRBD1 (6 bases). CDR3 length: 17 residues. Trimming took off 4 bases at V and 0 bases at J, with 18 bases between the two ends. CDR1 is KGHSH, CDR2 LQKENI, per germline. The CDR3 DNA is TGTGCCAGCTCACTCGGGACATTGAGCACCATGAACACTGAAGCTTTCTTT. Protein sequence: CASSLGTLSTMNTEAFF.

The sample holds a few counts of this clone. The J gene is TRBJ1-2, the V gene TRBV5-6, with D tentatively TRBD1 (6 bases). CDR3 size: 13 residues. The germline V and J ends were trimmed by 5 bases and 2 bases, with 10 bases remaining between them. From germline, CDR1 is SGHDT and CDR2 YYEEEE. CDR3 DNA: TGTGCCAGCAGTGACAGGCAGAACTATGGCTACACCTTC. Protein sequence: CASSDRQNYGYTF.

This rearrangement joins TRBV7-3 to TRBJ2-7; 7 bases agree with TRBD2. V gave up 2 bases and J gave up 0 bases; unmatched junction bases: 16. CDR3 length equals 19 residues. The germline CDR1 and CDR2 sequences are SGHTA and FQGTGA. This chain's CDR3 is CASSLGPRGSTGGSYEQYF. CDR3 coding DNA: TGTGCCAGCAGCTTAGGCCCGCGGGGGAGTACCGGCGGCTCCTACGAGCAGTACTTC.

The V call is TRBV19, the J call TRBJ2-5; 11 positions match TRBD1. Losses at the gene ends were 1 base for V and 5 bases for J; bases not matched to a gene: 6. The CDR3 totals 16 residues. Germline CDR1 is LNHDA and CDR2 is SQIVND (reference sequence). Here the CDR3 reads CASSIGGTGGRETQYF. In nucleotides, the CDR3 is TGTGCCAGTAGTATAGGGGGGACAGGGGGACGGGAGACCCAGTACTTC.

The chain is built from TRBV9 and TRBJ2-7, with D possibly matching TRBD2 (5 bases). The CDR3 covers 15 residues. Germline V gene sequence: CDR1 SGDLS, CDR2 YYNGEE. The V end lost 0 bases, the J end lost 1 base, and 11 bases lay between the germline ends. CDR3 nucleotides: TGTGCCAGCAGCGTAGGGGTGGAGGCGTCCTACGAGCAGTACTTC. Translation: CASSVGVEASYEQYF.

The J gene is TRBJ2-7, the V gene TRBV3-1 (or the pseudogene TRBV3-2); 11 bases line up with TRBD1. From germline, CDR1 is LGHDT and CDR2 YNNKEL (reference sequence). The CDR3 loop spans 14 amino acids. V lost 4 bases, J lost 6 bases, and 5 bases stayed unmatched. This CDR3 is CASSPRDRGSEQYF. In DNA form, the CDR3 reads TGTGCCAGCAGCCCACGGGACAGGGGGTCCGAGCAGTACTTC.

The chain has TRBV7-6 and TRBJ2-1; a weak D match, TRBD2 (6 bases). Germline CDR1 is SGHVS and CDR2 is FNYEAQ. This CDR3 is built from 17 residues. The V end was cut by 1 base, the J end by 0 bases, with 13 bases between. The CDR3 DNA is TGTGCCAGCAGCTTAGGGGCTTGGAGGGCCTCCTACAATGAGCAGTTCTTC. This translates into CASSLGAWRASYNEQFF.

V is TRBV19 and J is TRBJ1-4, with a tentative D call TRBD1 (5 bases). CDR1 and CDR2 from the germline V gene are LNHDA and SQIVND (reference sequence). The CDR3 sequence is 13 residues long. Between the trimmed V and J ends, which lost 7 bases and 4 bases, there was a span of 10 bases. The DNA of the CDR3 is TGTGCCAGTATGACAGACCATAATGAAAAACTGTTTTTT. It specifies CASMTDHNEKLFF.

The rearrangement joins TRBV19 to TRBJ1-3; no clear D. The CDR3 is made up of 14 amino acids. Per the germline V gene, CDR1 is LNHDA and CDR2 is SQIVND (reference sequence). The V gene lost 1 base and the J gene lost 1 base, with 5 bases spanning the gap. CDR3 region: CASSIGQSGNTIYF. Here the CDR3 DNA reads TGTGCCAGTAGTATAGGGCAGTCTGGAAACACCATATATTTT.